Each of the 11 T cell receptor beta chains below was sequenced from the same sample in a study of CD4 and CD8 cells across lung adenocarcinoma regions. TCRdb analysed the PCR reads with MiXCR anew, one entry per CDR3 protein. The sample has about 19,000 distinct CDR3 sequences, about 53% seen once. Material for sequencing was CD8+ T cells from the margin of a lung tumor. The source is a male donor with lung adenocarcinoma. The CD4 and CD8 labels of this study may be unreliable.

V is TRBV27 and J is TRBJ2-1; the D gene is possibly TRBD1 (6 bases). Trimming cost V 7 bases and J 3 bases, with 25 bases left between them. Germline V lookup: CDR1 MNHEY, CDR2 SMNVEV (reference sequence). The CDR3 loop spans 18 amino acids. The CDR3 sequence is CASKGGVISLPHYNEQFF. CDR3 nucleotides: TGTGCCAGCAAAGGGGGAGTAATATCGCTGCCCCACTACAATGAGCAGTTCTTC.

This sequence joins TRBV6-1 and TRBJ2-1, with D perhaps matching TRBD1 (5 bases). TRBJ2-7 explains the end of the DNA better; the J call may be wrong. The CDR3 covers 14 residues. The germline CDR1 and CDR2 sequences are MNHNS and SASEGT. The DNA of the CDR3 is TGTCGCAGCAAGGGGCTACGAGCCAAAGACATGCAGTACTTC. Protein: CRSKGLRAKDMQYF.

J is TRBJ2-3 and V is TRBV11-2, with D uncertain. This CDR3 has 12 residues. Germline CDR1 reads SGHAT; CDR2 reads FQNNGV. Trimming took off 1 base at V and 4 bases at J, with 3 bases between the two ends. The CDR3 DNA reads as TGTGCCAGCAGCTTAGTGGCAGATACGCAGTATTTT. Translating gives CASSLVADTQYF. The whole variable domain, filled in from reference TRBV11-2 and TRBJ2-3, reads EAGVAQSPRYKIIEKRQSVAFWCNPISGHATLYWYQQILGQGPKLLIQFQNNGVVDDSQLPKDRFSAERLKGVDSTLKIQPAKLEDSAVYLCASSLVADTQYFGPGTRLTVL.

The chain links TRBV7-6 to TRBJ2-5, with D perhaps being TRBD1 or TRBD2 (5 bases each). Trimming pared 2 bases from V and 3 bases from J, leaving 16 bases between. CDR1 and CDR2 from the germline V gene are SGHVS and FNYEAQ. The CDR3 sequence is 16 residues long. CDR3 DNA: TGTGCCAGCAGCTTAACGGGAACAGGCTATGAAGAGACCCAGTACTTC. Amino acid sequence: CASSLTGTGYEETQYF.

This clonotype has ten or more counts. The J gene is TRBJ2-5, the V gene TRBV27, with 7 bases lining up with TRBD2. Per the germline V gene, CDR1 is MNHEY and CDR2 is SMNVEV (reference sequence). The V gene end was trimmed by 3 bases and the J gene end by 4 bases; junction bases not matched to a gene: 8. This CDR3 spans 15 amino acids. CDR3 region: CASSFGGSEGETQYF. The CDR3 bases are TGTGCCAGCAGTTTCGGGGGGAGTGAGGGAGAGACCCAGTACTTC.

Turning to this clonotype: Without the conserved terminal phenylalanine or tryptophan, this CDR3 likely stems from a read error. V and J are TRBV6-5 and TRBJ2-5; D remains unclear. The V gene lost 2 bases and the J gene lost 3 bases, with 10 bases spanning the gap. The germline CDR1 and CDR2 sequences are MNHEY and SVGAGI. This CDR3 has 14 residues. The CDR3, as DNA: TGTGCCAGCAGTTACGGTTCAGAAAAAGAGACCCAGTACCTC. It codes for CASSYGSEKETQYL.

This chain links TRBV9 with TRBJ2-3; unclear D gene. Trimming removed 0 bases from V and 3 bases from J, with 14 bases in between. Germline values: CDR1 SGDLS, CDR2 YYNGEE. The CDR3 contains 16 residues. The CDR3 protein is CASSVDSSSWTDTQYF. CDR3 sequence (DNA): TGTGCCAGCAGCGTAGATTCAAGTAGCTGGACAGATACGCAGTATTTT.

The V call is TRBV6-1, the J call TRBJ2-3; a weak D match, TRBD2 (6 bases). The J call may not be correct, given that the DNA end is closer to TRBJ2-7. The CDR3 is 15 amino acids. From germline, CDR1 is MNHNS and CDR2 SASEGT. CDR3 amino acids: CGRTTGRGAKDTQYF. CDR3 nucleotide sequence: TGTGGCCGCACCACGGGGCGGGGCGCGAAAGACACGCAGTACTTC.

The rearrangement links TRBV6-5 to TRBJ1-4, with D perhaps matching TRBD1 (5 bases). In germline, CDR1 is MNHEY, CDR2 SVGAGI. The CDR3 is 15 residues long. V was clipped by 0 bases and J by 8 bases, with 13 bases between them. DNA for the CDR3: TGTGCCAGCAGTTACTCGGGGCCCCCCAGCGAAAAACTGTTTTTT. Protein product: CASSYSGPPSEKLFF.

This clonotype has at least ten counts. A much larger clone is a single base away; this may be a read error. The chain has TRBV10-3 and TRBJ2-1; 12 bases match TRBD2. V was pared by 4 bases and J by 13 bases, with 14 bases of the junction left unmatched. There are 16 residues in the CDR3. The germline V gene encodes CDR1 ENHRY and CDR2 SYGVKD. The CDR3 protein is CAISGQGLAGRETQFF. In DNA form, the CDR3 reads TGTGCCATCAGTGGTCAAGGACTAGCGGGGAGGGAGACCCAGTTCTTC.

The J gene is TRBJ2-1, the V gene TRBV10-1, with 10 positions matching TRBD2. Germline values: CDR1 WNHNN, CDR2 SYGVQD (reference sequence). The CDR3 contains 14 residues. J was trimmed by 1 base and V by 6 bases; bases with no gene match: 0. The CDR3 DNA reads TGCGCCAGCAGACTAGCGGGATCCTACAATGAGCAGTTCTTC. Amino acid sequence: CASRLAGSYNEQFF.